This T cell receptor beta chain comes out of a study of beta chain features in type 1 diabetes. Study-wide findings and caveats: Whether TCRB rearrangement is influenced by HLA type was left unresolved in this analysis. Sampled from patients, naive, central memory and Treg TCRB repertoires appeared more similar than those sampled from healthy donors. All four CD4+ subsets from Type 1 diabetes patients carried moderately but significantly shorter TCRB CDR3s.

This clone was detected only a few times. The antigen remains unidentified. Isolated RNA was reverse transcribed in full, so expressed TCRB transcripts were sequenced. The method was immunoSEQ multiplex PCR; TCRdb's version includes in-frame clones alone and lacks a portion of them. The sample holds a few hundred thousand clones; approximately 24% are singletons and the top ten take more than 0.009%. Cell sorting via CD45RO/CCR7/CD25/CD127/CD95/CD27 was performed to obtain CD4+ naive, central memory, regulatory and stem cell-like memory cells. CDR1 is SGDLS and CDR2 is YYNGEE in the germline V gene. There are 15 residues in the CDR3. The V gene end was trimmed by 0 bases and the J gene end by 4 bases; junction bases not matched to a gene: 3.

The material sequenced was naive CD4+ T cells from blood. The chain employs TRBV9 and TRBJ2-5; TRBD2 matches at 10 bases. The TCR originated in a young woman with type 1 diabetes. Written as DNA, the CDR3 is TGTGCCAGCAGCGTAGAACCTAGCGGGAGAGAGACCCAGTACTTC. It codes for CASSVEPSGRETQYF.